This T cell receptor (beta chain) was recovered during a study of PD-1 blockade in classical Hodgkin lymphoma. Overall study context: The patients were dosed with nivolumab 3 mg/kg, infused intravenously every 2 weeks.

Regarding this clone: Its antigen is still unknown.

The assay was immunoSEQ multiplex PCR, and TCRdb's table has in-frame clones only and misses some. The data contain around 22,000 clones, about 82% of them singletons. Points from the study as a whole: Patients newly diagnosed and complete responders had comparable baseline diversity. It was CD4+ TCR diversity, not CD8+, that rose significantly by C4D1. Nivolumab starters within 1 year of ASCT were excluded.

Every single patient, without exception, relapsed after autologous stem cell transplantation, and brentuximab vedotin exposure varied. With 5 bases removed from V and 3 bases from J, the gap between germline ends came to 4 bases. The CDR3 runs 11 residues. Germline V CDR1 and CDR2: MNHEY, SVGAGI. The chain recombines TRBV6-5 with TRBJ1-1, with D unresolved. Sequenced material: peripheral blood mononuclear cells (PBMCs), taken before the second cycle of nivolumab. This clonotype was sampled from a human donor with classical Hodgkin lymphoma. The CDR3 nucleotides read TGTGCCAGCAGTCCCCACACTGAAGCTTTCTTT. Its protein product is CASSPHTEAFF.